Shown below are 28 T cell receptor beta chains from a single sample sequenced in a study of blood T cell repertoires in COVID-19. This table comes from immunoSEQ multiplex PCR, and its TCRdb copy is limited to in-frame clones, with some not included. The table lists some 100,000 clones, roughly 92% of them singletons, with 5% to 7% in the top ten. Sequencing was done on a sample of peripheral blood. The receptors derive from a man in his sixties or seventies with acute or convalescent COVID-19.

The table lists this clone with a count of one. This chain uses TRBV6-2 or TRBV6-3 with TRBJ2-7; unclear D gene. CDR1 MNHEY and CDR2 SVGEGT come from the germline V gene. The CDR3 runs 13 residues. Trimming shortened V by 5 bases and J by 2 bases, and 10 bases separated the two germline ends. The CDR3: CASSKSGPYEQYF. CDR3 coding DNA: TGTGCCAGCAGTAAAAGTGGGCCCTACGAGCAGTACTTC.

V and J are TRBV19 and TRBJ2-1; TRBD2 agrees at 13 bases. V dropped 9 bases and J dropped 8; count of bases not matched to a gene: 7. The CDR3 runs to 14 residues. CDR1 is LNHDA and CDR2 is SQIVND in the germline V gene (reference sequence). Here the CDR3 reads CASQLAGGRYEQFF. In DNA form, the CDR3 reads TGTGCCAGCCAACTAGCGGGGGGGCGGTATGAGCAGTTCTTC.

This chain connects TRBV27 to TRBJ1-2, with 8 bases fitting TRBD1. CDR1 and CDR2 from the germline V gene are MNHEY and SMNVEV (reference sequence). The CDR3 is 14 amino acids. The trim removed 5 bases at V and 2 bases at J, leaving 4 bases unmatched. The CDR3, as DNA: TGTGCCAGCAGTGACAGGGGCAGGAACTATGGCTACACCTTC. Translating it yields CASSDRGRNYGYTF.

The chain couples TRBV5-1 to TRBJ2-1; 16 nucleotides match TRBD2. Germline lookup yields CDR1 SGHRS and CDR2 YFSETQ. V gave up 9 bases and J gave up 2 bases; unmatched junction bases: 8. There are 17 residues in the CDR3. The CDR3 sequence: CATLGLAGGAAYNEQFF. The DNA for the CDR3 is TGCGCCACCTTGGGACTAGCGGGAGGGGCCGCCTACAATGAGCAGTTCTTC.

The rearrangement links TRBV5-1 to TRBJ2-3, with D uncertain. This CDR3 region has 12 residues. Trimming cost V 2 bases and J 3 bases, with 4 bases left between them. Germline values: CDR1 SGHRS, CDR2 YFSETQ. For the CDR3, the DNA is TGCGCCAGCAGCTTTCGGACAGATACGCAGTATTTT. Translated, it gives CASSFRTDTQYF.

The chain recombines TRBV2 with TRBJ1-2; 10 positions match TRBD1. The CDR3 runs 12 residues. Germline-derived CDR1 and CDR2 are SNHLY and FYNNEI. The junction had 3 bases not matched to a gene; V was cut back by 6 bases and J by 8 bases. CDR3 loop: CASRGQGRGYTF. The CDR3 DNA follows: TGTGCCAGCAGGGGACAGGGGCGAGGCTACACCTTC.

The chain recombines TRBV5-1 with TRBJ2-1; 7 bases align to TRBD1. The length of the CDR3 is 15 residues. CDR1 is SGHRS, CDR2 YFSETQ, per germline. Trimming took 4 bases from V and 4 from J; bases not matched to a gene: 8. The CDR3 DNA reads TGCGCCAGCAGCAATACGGGACAGAATTACAATGAGCAGTTCTTC. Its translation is CASSNTGQNYNEQFF.

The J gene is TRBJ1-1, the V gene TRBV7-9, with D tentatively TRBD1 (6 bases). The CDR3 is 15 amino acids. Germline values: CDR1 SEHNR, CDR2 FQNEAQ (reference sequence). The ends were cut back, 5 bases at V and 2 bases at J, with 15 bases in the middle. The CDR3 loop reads CASSPIRRGNTEAFF. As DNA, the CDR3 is TGTGCCAGCAGCCCCATCCGCAGGGGTAACACTGAAGCTTTCTTT.

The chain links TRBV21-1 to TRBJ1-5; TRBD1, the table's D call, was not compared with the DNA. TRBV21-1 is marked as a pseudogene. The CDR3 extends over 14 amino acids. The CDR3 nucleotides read TGTGCCAGCACCTCCGGACAGGGGTATAAGCCCCAGCATTTT. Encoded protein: CASTSGQGYKPQHF.

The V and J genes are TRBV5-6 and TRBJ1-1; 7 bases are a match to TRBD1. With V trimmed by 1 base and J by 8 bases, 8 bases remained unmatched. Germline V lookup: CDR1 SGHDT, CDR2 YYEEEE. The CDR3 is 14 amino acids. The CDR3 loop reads CASSLNRGDSEAFF. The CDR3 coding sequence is TGTGCCAGCAGCTTGAACAGGGGCGACTCGGAAGCTTTCTTT. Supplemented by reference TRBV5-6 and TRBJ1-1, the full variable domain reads DAGVTQSPTHLIKTRGQQVTLRCSPKSGHDTVSWYQQALGQGPQFIFQYYEEEERQRGNFPDRFSGHQFPNYSSELNVNALLLGDSALYLCASSLNRGDSEAFFGQGTRLTVV.

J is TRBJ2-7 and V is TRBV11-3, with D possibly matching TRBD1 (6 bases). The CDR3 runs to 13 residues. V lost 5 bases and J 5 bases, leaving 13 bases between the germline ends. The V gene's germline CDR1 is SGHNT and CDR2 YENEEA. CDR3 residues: CASSLETGNEQYF. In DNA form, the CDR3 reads TGTGCCAGCAGCCTCGAGACAGGCAACGAGCAGTACTTC.

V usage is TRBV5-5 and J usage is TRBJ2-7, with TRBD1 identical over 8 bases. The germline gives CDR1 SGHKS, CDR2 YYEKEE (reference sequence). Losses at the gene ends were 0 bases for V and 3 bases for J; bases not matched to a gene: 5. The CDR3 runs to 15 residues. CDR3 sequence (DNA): TGTGCCAGCAGCTTGGACGGGACAGGCCTCTACGAGCAGTACTTC. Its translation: CASSLDGTGLYEQYF.

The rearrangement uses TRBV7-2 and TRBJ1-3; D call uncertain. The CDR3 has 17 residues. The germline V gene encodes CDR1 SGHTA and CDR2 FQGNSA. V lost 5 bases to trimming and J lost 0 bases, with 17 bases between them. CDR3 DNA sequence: TGTGCCAGCAGCATCCTCCCGCCACTGAACTCTGGAAACACCATATATTTT. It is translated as CASSILPPLNSGNTIYF.

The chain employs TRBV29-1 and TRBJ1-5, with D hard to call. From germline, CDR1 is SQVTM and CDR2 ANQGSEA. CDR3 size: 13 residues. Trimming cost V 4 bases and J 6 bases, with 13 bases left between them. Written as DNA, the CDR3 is TGCAGCGTTGGGGCGGGGATAGGTCAGCCCCAGCATTTT. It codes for CSVGAGIGQPQHF.

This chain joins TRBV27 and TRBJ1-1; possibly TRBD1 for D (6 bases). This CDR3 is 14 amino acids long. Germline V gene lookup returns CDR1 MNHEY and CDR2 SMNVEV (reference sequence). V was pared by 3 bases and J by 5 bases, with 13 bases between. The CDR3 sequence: CASSLAGQQTEAFF. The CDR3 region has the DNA TGTGCCAGCAGTTTGGCCGGACAGCAGACTGAAGCTTTCTTT.

The CDR3, as DNA: TGTGCCAGTAATTCCCGGGGGGACTCAGGAGGGTATGGCTACACCTTC. Protein sequence: CASNSRGDSGGYGYTF. J is TRBJ1-2 and V is TRBV19; a weak D match, TRBD1 (5 bases). Germline CDR1 LNHDA, CDR2 SQIVND (reference sequence). The V and J ends lost 7 bases and 5 bases respectively, with 23 bases between them. CDR3 length: 16 amino acids.

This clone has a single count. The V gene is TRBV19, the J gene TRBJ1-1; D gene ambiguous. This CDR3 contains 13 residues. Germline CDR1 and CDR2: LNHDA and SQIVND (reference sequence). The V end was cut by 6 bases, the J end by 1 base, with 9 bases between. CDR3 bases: TGTGCCAGTAGCAGTACATGGAACACTGAAGCTTTCTTT. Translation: CASSSTWNTEAFF.

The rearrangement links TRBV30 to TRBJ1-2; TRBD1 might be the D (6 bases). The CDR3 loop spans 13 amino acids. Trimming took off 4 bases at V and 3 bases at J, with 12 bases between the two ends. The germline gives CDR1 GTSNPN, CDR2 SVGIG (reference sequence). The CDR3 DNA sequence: TGTGCCTGGACCAGGGGACGTGACTATGGCTACACCTTC. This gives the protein CAWTRGRDYGYTF. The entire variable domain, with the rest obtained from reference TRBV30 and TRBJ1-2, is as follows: SQTIHQWPATLVQPVGSPLSLECTVEGTSNPNLYWYRQAAGRGLQLLFYSVGIGQISSEVPQNLSASRPQDRQFILSSKKLLLSDSGFYLCAWTRGRDYGYTFGSGTRLTVV.

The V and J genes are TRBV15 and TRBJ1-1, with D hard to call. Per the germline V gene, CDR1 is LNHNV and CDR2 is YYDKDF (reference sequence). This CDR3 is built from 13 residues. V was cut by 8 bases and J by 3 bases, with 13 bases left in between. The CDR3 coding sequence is TGTGCCACCTGTCAAACCCGGGACACTGAAGCTTTCTTT. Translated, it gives CATCQTRDTEAFF.

CDR3 residues: CASSPGQGTWETQYF. As DNA, the CDR3 is TGTGCCAGCAGCCCCGGACAGGGCACTTGGGAGACCCAGTACTTC. The rearrangement joins TRBV5-8 to TRBJ2-5; 8 nucleotides line up with TRBD1. With V trimmed by 4 bases and J by 5 bases, 10 bases remained unmatched. CDR1 is SGHTS, CDR2 YDEGEE, per germline. The length of the CDR3 is 15 residues.

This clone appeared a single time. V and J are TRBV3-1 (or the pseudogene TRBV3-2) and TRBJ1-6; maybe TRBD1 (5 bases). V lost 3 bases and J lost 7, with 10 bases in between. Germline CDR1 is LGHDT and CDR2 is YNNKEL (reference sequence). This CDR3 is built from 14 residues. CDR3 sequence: CASSQGRGNSPLHF. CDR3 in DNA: TGTGCCAGCAGCCAGGGGAGGGGAAATTCACCCCTCCACTTT.

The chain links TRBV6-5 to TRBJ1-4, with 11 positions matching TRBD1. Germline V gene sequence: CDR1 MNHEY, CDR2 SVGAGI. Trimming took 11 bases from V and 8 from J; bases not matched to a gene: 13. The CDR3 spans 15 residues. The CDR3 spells CAGGTGGSGREKLFF. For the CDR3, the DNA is TGTGCCGGGGGGACAGGGGGGTCTGGGAGAGAAAAACTGTTTTTT.

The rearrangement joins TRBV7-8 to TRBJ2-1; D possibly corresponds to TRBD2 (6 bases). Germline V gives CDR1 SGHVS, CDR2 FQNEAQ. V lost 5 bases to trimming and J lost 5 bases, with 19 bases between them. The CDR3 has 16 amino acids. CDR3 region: CASSPRALAGNNEQFF. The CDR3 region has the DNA TGTGCCAGCAGCCCCCGAGCCTTGGCGGGAAACAATGAGCAGTTCTTC.

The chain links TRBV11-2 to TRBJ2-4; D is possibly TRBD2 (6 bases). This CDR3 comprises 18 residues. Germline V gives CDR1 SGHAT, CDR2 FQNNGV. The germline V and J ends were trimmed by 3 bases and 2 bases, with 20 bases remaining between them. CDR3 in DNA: TGTGCCAGCAGCTTCGATAGCGGAGCCGGAGGAACCAAAAACATTCAGTACTTC. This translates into CASSFDSGAGGTKNIQYF.

The CDR3 DNA follows: TGTGCCAGCAGTCCCCGTGGAGGACGCTATGGCTACACCTTC. Amino acid sequence: CASSPRGGRYGYTF. The rearrangement uses TRBV6-2 or TRBV6-3 and TRBJ1-2, with D unclear. The CDR3 is 14 residues long. The V end lost 5 bases, the J end lost 4 bases, and 14 bases lay between the germline ends. The germline CDR1 and CDR2 sequences are MNHEY and SVGEGT.

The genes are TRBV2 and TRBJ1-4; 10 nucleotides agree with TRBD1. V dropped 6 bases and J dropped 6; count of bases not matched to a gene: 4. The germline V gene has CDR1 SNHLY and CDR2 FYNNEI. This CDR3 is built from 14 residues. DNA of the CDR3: TGTGCCAGCAGGCGGGACAGGGGAGATGAAAAACTGTTTTTT. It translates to CASRRDRGDEKLFF.

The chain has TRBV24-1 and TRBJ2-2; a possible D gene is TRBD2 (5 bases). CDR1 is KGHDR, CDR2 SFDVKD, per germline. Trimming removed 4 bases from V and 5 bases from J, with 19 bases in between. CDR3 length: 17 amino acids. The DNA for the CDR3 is TGTGCCACCAGTGAAACTCTAGCATACAAAGGGACCGGGGAGCTGTTTTTT. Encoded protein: CATSETLAYKGTGELFF.

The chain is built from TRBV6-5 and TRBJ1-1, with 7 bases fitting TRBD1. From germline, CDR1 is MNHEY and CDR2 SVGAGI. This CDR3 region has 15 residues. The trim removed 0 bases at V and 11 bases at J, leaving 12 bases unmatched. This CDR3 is CASSYSRRGHLTAFF. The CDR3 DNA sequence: TGTGCCAGCAGTTACTCGAGGAGGGGGCATCTAACGGCTTTCTTT.